The 11 T cell receptor beta chains in this list originate from one sample, sequenced in a study of cytomegalovirus exposure and HLA in healthy donors (dated by TCRdb to the late 2010s). Library preparation used the immunoSEQ multiplex PCR assay. A mixture of 60 forward primers for TCR Vbeta segments and 13 reverse primers for TCR Jbeta segments was used in the multiplex PCR. The clones in this table, taken by TCRdb from immuneACCESS, are in-frame only. Not every clone is retained; where verified, under half of the shortfall comes from an unresolved V gene, and the cause of the rest is unknown. The table for this sample records around 150,000 clones. Roughly 1.3% of the sample lies in the top ten. Material for sequencing was PBMCs. Every receptor here comes from an older woman in good health and CMV-seronegative.

This chain connects TRBV30 to TRBJ1-4; tentatively, D is TRBD1 (5 bases). CDR1 is GTSNPN and CDR2 is SVGIG in the germline V gene (reference sequence). The CDR3 extends over 13 amino acids. The V end lost 4 bases, the J end lost 8 bases, and 14 bases lay between the germline ends. The CDR3 nucleotides are TGTGCCTGGAAGGGCCAGTCAGGGGAAAAACTGTTTTTT. Its translation: CAWKGQSGEKLFF.

This CDR3 reads CASTPPPSGPSTDTQYF. CDR3 DNA sequence: TGTGCCAGCACCCCACCCCCAAGCGGTCCTAGCACAGATACGCAGTATTTT. V gene TRBV7-9 combines with J gene TRBJ2-3; tentatively, D is TRBD2 (5 bases). Germline CDR1 SEHNR, CDR2 FQNEAQ (reference sequence). Trimming removed 7 bases at V and 0 bases at J, with 20 bases between. This CDR3 is built from 17 residues.

The genes are TRBV5-6 and TRBJ2-1, with D uncertain. The length of the CDR3 is 13 residues. Germline CDR1 SGHDT, CDR2 YYEEEE. Between the trimmed V and J ends, which lost 2 bases and 4 bases, there was a span of 7 bases. The CDR3 loop is CASSFVNYNEQFF. The CDR3 DNA is TGTGCCAGCAGCTTTGTAAATTACAATGAGCAGTTCTTC.

This chain connects TRBV7-2 to TRBJ2-7, with D unclear. There are 13 residues in the CDR3. The germline V gene encodes CDR1 SGHTA and CDR2 FQGNSA. Trimming pared 2 bases from V and 5 bases from J, leaving 10 bases between. CDR3 DNA: TGTGCCAGCAGCTTATTGCTCGCGAACGAGCAGTACTTC. Translation gives CASSLLLANEQYF.

This chain uses TRBV13 with TRBJ1-1, with TRBD1 as a possible D gene (5 bases). This CDR3 has 18 residues. CDR1 PRHDT and CDR2 FYEKMQ come from the germline V gene (reference sequence). V lost 6 bases and J lost 5, with 28 bases in between. In DNA, the CDR3 is TGTGCCAGCAGGGAAAATTTAGGGGCTGGTCAGCGCCGTACTGAAGCTTTCTTT. Its protein is CASRENLGAGQRRTEAFF.

This sequence joins TRBV28 and TRBJ2-7; tentatively, D is TRBD1 (6 bases). Trimming took off 6 bases at V and 4 bases at J, with 16 bases between the two ends. In germline, CDR1 is MDHEN, CDR2 SYDVKM. The CDR3 runs to 14 residues. The CDR3 nucleotides read TGTGCCAGCAGAGCGACGGCAGGGGTGTACGAGCAGTACTTC. Translated, it gives CASRATAGVYEQYF. Full variable domain (rest looked up from reference TRBV28 and TRBJ2-7): DVKVTQSSRYLVKRTGEKVFLECVQDMDHENMFWYRQDPGLGLRLIYFSYDVKMKEKGDIPEGYSVSREKKERFSLILESASTNQTSMYLCASRATAGVYEQYFGPGTRLTVT.

The CDR3: CASSPQLGQGAETQYF. The CDR3 region has the DNA TGCGCCAGCAGTCCCCAGTTGGGACAGGGGGCCGAGACCCAGTACTTC. The genes are TRBV5-1 and TRBJ2-5, with 12 bases fitting TRBD1. Germline-derived CDR1 and CDR2 are SGHRS and YFSETQ. This CDR3 contains 16 residues. V shed 5 bases, J shed 5 bases, and the junction held 10 bases outside the gene matches.

The genes are TRBV9 and TRBJ2-1, with TRBD2 matching 8 bases. CDR1 is SGDLS, CDR2 YYNGEE, per germline. The CDR3 loop spans 17 amino acids. With 3 bases clipped from V and 4 bases from J, the junction kept 12 bases outside the gene matches. DNA of the CDR3: TGTGCCAGCAGCGCGAGATCCTTAGCGGGGAAATACAATGAGCAGTTCTTC. Its protein product is CASSARSLAGKYNEQFF. The entire variable domain, with the rest obtained from reference TRBV9 and TRBJ2-1, is as follows: DSGVTQTPKHLITATGQRVTLRCSPRSGDLSVYWYQQSLDQGLQFLIQYYNGEERAKGNILERFSAQQFPDLHSELNLSSLELGDSALYFCASSARSLAGKYNEQFFGPGTRLTVL.

The gene calls are TRBV5-4 and TRBJ2-5; no reliable D call. The CDR3 extends over 12 amino acids. Germline CDR1 SGHNT, CDR2 YYREEE (reference sequence). With 1 base removed from V and 4 bases from J, the gap between germline ends came to 5 bases. The CDR3 DNA reads TGTGCCAGCAGCTTGACGGGAGAGACCCAGTACTTC. This translates into CASSLTGETQYF.

This sequence joins TRBV7-2 and TRBJ2-2; TRBD1 might be the D (5 bases). Trimming took 0 bases from V and 2 from J, leaving 13 bases between them. Per germline, CDR1 SGHTA and CDR2 FQGNSA. This CDR3 is 17 amino acids long. The DNA for the CDR3 is TGTGCCAGCAGCTTAGCGTTCTCCAGGGTTAACACCGGGGAGCTGTTTTTT. The encoded protein is CASSLAFSRVNTGELFF. Full variable domain (missing parts from reference TRBV7-2 and TRBJ2-2): GAGVSQSPSNKVTEKGKDVELRCDPISGHTALYWYRQSLGQGLEFLIYFQGNSAPDKSGLPSDRFSAERTGGSVSTLTIQRTQQEDSAVYLCASSLAFSRVNTGELFFGEGSRLTVL.

V gene TRBV19 combines with J gene TRBJ1-2, with TRBD1 matching over 10 bases. V trimming: 3 bases; J trimming: 5 bases; junction bases outside the gene matches: 6. CDR3 length: 15 amino acids. Germline-derived CDR1 and CDR2 are LNHDA and SQIVND (reference sequence). CDR3 sequence: CASSIETGGLYGYTF. CDR3 DNA sequence: TGTGCCAGTAGTATCGAGACAGGGGGCTTGTATGGCTACACCTTC.